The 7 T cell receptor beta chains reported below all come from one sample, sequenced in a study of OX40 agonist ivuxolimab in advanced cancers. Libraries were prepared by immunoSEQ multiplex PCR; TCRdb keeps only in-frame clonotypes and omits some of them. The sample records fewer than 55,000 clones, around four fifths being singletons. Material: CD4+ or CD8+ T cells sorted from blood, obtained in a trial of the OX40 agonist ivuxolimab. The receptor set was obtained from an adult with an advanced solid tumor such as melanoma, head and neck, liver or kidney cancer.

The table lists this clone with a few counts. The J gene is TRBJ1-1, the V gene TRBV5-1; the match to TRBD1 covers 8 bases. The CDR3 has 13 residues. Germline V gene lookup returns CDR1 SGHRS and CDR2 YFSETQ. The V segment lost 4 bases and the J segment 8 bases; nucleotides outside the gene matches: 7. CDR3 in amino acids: CASSQGGQAEAFF. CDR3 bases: TGCGCCAGCAGCCAGGGGGGACAGGCCGAAGCTTTCTTT.

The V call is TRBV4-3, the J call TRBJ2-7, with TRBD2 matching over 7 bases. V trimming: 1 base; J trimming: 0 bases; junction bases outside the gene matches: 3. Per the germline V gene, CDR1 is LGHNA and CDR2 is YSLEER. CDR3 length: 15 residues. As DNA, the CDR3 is TGCGCCAGCAGCCAAGTGGGCGGGAGCTCCTACGAGCAGTACTTC. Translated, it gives CASSQVGGSSYEQYF.

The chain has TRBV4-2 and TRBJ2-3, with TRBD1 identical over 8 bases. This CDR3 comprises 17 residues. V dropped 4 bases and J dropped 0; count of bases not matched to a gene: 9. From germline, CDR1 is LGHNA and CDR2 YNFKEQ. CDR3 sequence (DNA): TGTGCCAGCAGCCCCGAACGGACAGGGCTCAGCACAGATACGCAGTATTTT. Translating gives CASSPERTGLSTDTQYF.

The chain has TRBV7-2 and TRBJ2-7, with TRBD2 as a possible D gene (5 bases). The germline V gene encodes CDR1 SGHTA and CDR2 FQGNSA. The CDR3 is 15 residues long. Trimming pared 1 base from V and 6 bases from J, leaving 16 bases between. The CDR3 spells CASSLGGSGGSEQYF. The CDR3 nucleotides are TGTGCCAGCAGCTTAGGAGGGAGCGGAGGTAGCGAGCAGTACTTC.

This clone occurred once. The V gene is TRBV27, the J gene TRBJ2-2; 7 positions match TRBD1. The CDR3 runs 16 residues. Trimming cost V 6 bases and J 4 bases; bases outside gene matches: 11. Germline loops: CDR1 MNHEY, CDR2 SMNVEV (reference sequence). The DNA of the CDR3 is TGTGCCAGCAGCCAATCCGGGACAGCTAGCACCGGGGAGCTGTTTTTT. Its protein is CASSQSGTASTGELFF.

The CDR3 DNA follows: TGTGCCAGTAGGGGTGGGGAACTGAACACCGGGGAGCTGTTTTTT. Translation gives CASRGGELNTGELFF. The chain is built from TRBV19 and TRBJ2-2; D ambiguous. There are 15 residues in the CDR3. The germline V gene encodes CDR1 LNHDA and CDR2 SQIVND (reference sequence). The ends were cut back, 6 bases at V and 1 base at J, with 12 bases in the middle. Full variable domain (missing parts from reference TRBV19 and TRBJ2-2): DGGITQSPKYLFRKEGQNVTLSCEQNLNHDAMYWYRQDPGQGLRLIYYSQIVNDFQKGDIAEGYSVSREKKESFPLTVTSAQKNPTAFYLCASRGGELNTGELFFGEGSRLTVL.

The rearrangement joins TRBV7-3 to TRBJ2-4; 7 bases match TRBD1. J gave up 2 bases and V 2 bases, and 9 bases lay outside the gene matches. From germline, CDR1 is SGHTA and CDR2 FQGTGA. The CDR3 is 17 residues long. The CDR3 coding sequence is TGTGCCAGCAGCTTAGAGCCGTGGACAGGCCCCAAAAACATTCAGTACTTC. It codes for CASSLEPWTGPKNIQYF.